The 30 T cell receptor beta chains below come from one sample, sequenced in a study of neurological immune-mediated disorders. TCRdb re-analysed the 5' RACE reads in MiXCR, keeping a single row per CDR3 protein. Of 27,000 or so distinct CDR3 sequences listed, roughly 15% are singletons. The sequenced sample was PBMCs. These receptors were collected from a man between 65 and 85 years old in good health.

In the case of this clonotype: A much bigger clone sits one base away, suggesting this may be a read error. The chain employs TRBV12-3 or TRBV12-4 and TRBJ2-3; TRBD1 or TRBD2 may be the D gene (5 bases each). V lost 7 bases to trimming and J lost 6 bases, with 26 bases between them. The CDR3 covers 17 residues. The CDR3 region is CASNPLGRGAGVDTQYF. The CDR3 DNA reads as TGTGCCAGCAACCCACTCGGACGAGGGGCGGGCGTGGATACGCAGTATTTT.

This clonotype was counted ten times or more. The rearrangement uses TRBV20-1 and TRBJ2-7; 9 nucleotides agree with TRBD1. Per the germline V gene, CDR1 is DFQATT and CDR2 is SNEGSKA (reference sequence). Trimming removed 2 bases from V and 2 bases from J; junction bases left unmatched: 7. The CDR3 is 15 residues long. The DNA for the CDR3 is TGCAGTGCTAGATCACCGGGACAGGGCACCTACGAGCAGTACTTC. It encodes CSARSPGQGTYEQYF.

Many counts were recorded for this clonotype. V usage is TRBV20-1 and J usage is TRBJ2-7; 10 nucleotides agree with TRBD1. The CDR3 length is 12 residues. The ends lost 3 bases at V and 6 bases at J; junction bases unmatched: 2. From germline, CDR1 is DFQATT and CDR2 SNEGSKA (reference sequence). CDR3 region: CSASDRGPEQYF. The CDR3 DNA is TGCAGTGCTAGCGACAGGGGGCCCGAGCAGTACTTC.

The V and J genes are TRBV12-3 or TRBV12-4 and TRBJ2-3; D gene uncertain. The CDR3 runs 14 residues. Trimming cost V 7 bases and J 5 bases, with 16 bases left between them. The CDR3 sequence: CASTFLTPQDTQYF. Here the CDR3 DNA reads TGTGCCAGCACCTTCTTGACACCGCAAGATACGCAGTATTTT.

This clonotype showed up many times. The V gene is TRBV15, the J gene TRBJ2-7; the match to TRBD1 covers 8 bases. J lost 4 bases, V lost 0 bases, and 5 bases had no gene match. CDR1 and CDR2 from the germline V gene are LNHNV and YYDKDF (reference sequence). This CDR3 has 15 amino acids. The CDR3 DNA reads TGTGCCACCAGCAGAGATACGGACAGGGTTTACGAGCAGTACTTC. Protein: CATSRDTDRVYEQYF.

At least ten counts were recorded for this clonotype. The V gene is TRBV20-1, the J gene TRBJ2-3; 9 positions match TRBD1. This CDR3 spans 14 amino acids. The germline gives CDR1 DFQATT, CDR2 SNEGSKA (reference sequence). Trimming cost V 5 bases and J 3 bases; bases outside gene matches: 6. CDR3 nucleotides: TGCAGTGCTTCCACCGGGACAGGGACAGATACGCAGTATTTT. Protein product: CSASTGTGTDTQYF.

This chain uses TRBV5-1 with TRBJ2-5; D not certain. Germline V gene data show CDR1 as SGHRS and CDR2 as YFSETQ. Deletions cut 7 bases from V and 1 base from J, with 5 bases between. This CDR3 spans 11 amino acids. In nucleotides, the CDR3 is TGCGCCAGCGGCGCCCAAGAGACCCAGTACTTC. Protein sequence: CASGAQETQYF.

In its sample, this clonotype was seen many times. The CDR3 region has the DNA TGCGCCAGCAGTAGCCTAGCGGGGAACACCGGGGAGCTGTTTTTT. Translation: CASSSLAGNTGELFF. This chain connects TRBV5-1 to TRBJ2-2; 8 nucleotides line up with TRBD2. Trimming at V came to 5 bases and at J to 1 base, leaving 4 bases not matched to a gene. CDR3 length: 15 residues. CDR1 SGHRS and CDR2 YFSETQ come from the germline V gene.

This clonotype appeared many times. The chain has TRBV7-2 and TRBJ2-7; the D call may be TRBD1 or TRBD2 (6 bases each). Germline CDR1 and CDR2: SGHTA and FQGNSA. V gave up 4 bases and J gave up 7 bases, with 14 bases separating them. There are 13 residues in the CDR3. This chain's CDR3 is CASSSQGGVEQYF. The CDR3, as DNA: TGTGCCAGCAGCTCACAGGGCGGGGTAGAGCAGTACTTC. Looking up the rest from reference TRBV7-2 and TRBJ2-7 gives the full variable domain: GAGVSQSPSNKVTEKGKDVELRCDPISGHTALYWYRQSLGQGLEFLIYFQGNSAPDKSGLPSDRFSAERTGGSVSTLTIQRTQQEDSAVYLCASSSQGGVEQYFGPGTRLTVT.

The CDR3 region has the DNA TGCGCCAGCACCGACAACACAGATACGCAGTATTTT. Translated: CASTDNTDTQYF. The rearrangement links TRBV10-1 to TRBJ2-3; D not certain. The CDR3 has 12 amino acids. Deletions cut 7 bases from V and 2 bases from J, with 7 bases between. The germline V gene encodes CDR1 WNHNN and CDR2 SYGVQD (reference sequence).

This clonotype was counted ten times or more. The chain couples TRBV12-3 or TRBV12-4 to TRBJ1-5; tentative D call: TRBD1 (6 bases). This CDR3 region has 15 residues. Trimming stripped 6 bases from V and 0 bases from J, with 12 bases between. DNA for the CDR3: TGTGCCAGCAGCTTGGGACATTATAGCAATCAGCCCCAGCATTTT. Amino acid sequence: CASSLGHYSNQPQHF.

The chain is built from TRBV4-3 and TRBJ2-3; D is uncertain. Trimming cost V 1 base and J 4 bases, with 6 bases left between them. This CDR3 spans 13 amino acids. CDR1 is LGHNA and CDR2 is YSLEER in the germline V gene. CDR3 nucleotides: TGCGCCAGCAGCCAAGCCCCAGCAGATACGCAGTATTTT. Its protein is CASSQAPADTQYF.

This clonotype showed up just once. The junction departs from germline at one end; a sequencing error may be responsible. The gene calls are TRBV12-3 or TRBV12-4 and TRBJ2-7, with a tentative D call TRBD1 (5 bases). The CDR3 is made up of 15 amino acids. For the CDR3, the DNA is TGTGCCAGCAGTTTAAGTTCGACAGTCACCTACGAGCAGAACTTC. Protein: CASSLSSTVTYEQNF.

This clonotype was recorded at least ten times. This sequence joins TRBV29-1 and TRBJ1-1; 7 bases line up with TRBD1. Trimming took 7 bases from V and 0 from J; bases not matched to a gene: 5. Germline CDR1 is SQVTM and CDR2 is ANQGSEA. The CDR3 length is 13 residues. As DNA, the CDR3 is TGCAGCGCAAGGGGGCAGATGAACACTGAAGCTTTCTTT. The encoded protein is CSARGQMNTEAFF.

This clonotype appeared many times. J is TRBJ1-1 and V is TRBV13; perhaps TRBD1 as D (5 bases). V was pared by 0 bases and J by 4 bases, with 9 bases between. This CDR3 is built from 14 residues. CDR1 PRHDT and CDR2 FYEKMQ come from the germline V gene (reference sequence). CDR3 sequence (DNA): TGTGCCAGCAGCTTAGGGGGGCCGGGCACTGAAGCTTTCTTT. This codes for CASSLGGPGTEAFF.

This clonotype was detected many times. The chain couples TRBV5-8 to TRBJ2-2; tentatively, D is TRBD2 (6 bases). This CDR3 is 15 amino acids long. Trimming stripped 0 bases from V and 5 bases from J, with 11 bases between. Germline CDR1 reads SGHTS; CDR2 reads YDEGEE. CDR3 in DNA: TGTGCCAGCAGCTTGGTCGCCCGGGGGACCGGGGAGCTGTTTTTT. Its protein is CASSLVARGTGELFF.

This clonotype was recorded at least ten times. The chain couples TRBV24-1 to TRBJ2-5; TRBD1 agrees at 9 bases. J gave up 3 bases and V 4 bases, and 5 bases lay outside the gene matches. The V gene's germline CDR1 is KGHDR and CDR2 SFDVKD. This CDR3 has 15 amino acids. CDR3 protein: CATSDSRTGEETQYF. The CDR3 DNA reads TGTGCCACCAGTGACTCACGGACAGGGGAAGAGACCCAGTACTTC.

This clonotype was observed many times. This chain connects TRBV4-3 to TRBJ1-3; TRBD1 might be the D (6 bases). Deletions cut 3 bases from V and 3 bases from J, with 12 bases between. There are 15 residues in the CDR3. Germline-derived CDR1 and CDR2 are LGHNA and YSLEER. DNA for the CDR3: TGCGCCAGCAGCCAGAAACAGGGACGTGGAAACACCATATATTTT. This codes for CASSQKQGRGNTIYF.

In this sample, this clonotype turned up many times. V and J are TRBV18 and TRBJ1-6, with D possibly TRBD1 on 6 matching bases. CDR3 length equals 14 residues. V was clipped by 1 base and J by 14 bases, with 15 bases between them. Per the germline V gene, CDR1 is KGHSH and CDR2 is LQKENI. The chain's CDR3 is CASSPRQDVQTLHF. In DNA form, the CDR3 reads TGTGCCAGCTCACCACGACAGGACGTCCAGACCCTCCACTTT. Combining the CDR3 with reference TRBV18 and TRBJ1-6 gives the whole variable domain NAGVMQNPRHLVRRRGQEARLRCSPMKGHSHVYWYRQLPEEGLKFMVYLQKENIIDESGMPKERFSAEFPKEGPSILRIQQVVRGDSAAYFCASSPRQDVQTLHFGNGTRLTVT.

This clonotype was counted many times. The chain couples TRBV7-2 to TRBJ2-1; D is ambiguous. The V end was cut by 8 bases, the J end by 10 bases, with 15 bases between. The CDR3 spans 12 residues. From germline, CDR1 is SGHTA and CDR2 FQGNSA. The CDR3 region has the DNA TGTGCCAGCCTCGCTCTAACTGACGAGCAGTTCTTC. Amino acid sequence: CASLALTDEQFF.

This clonotype was counted at least ten times. V and J are TRBV12-3 or TRBV12-4 and TRBJ2-1; 9 positions match TRBD2. V was clipped by 6 bases and J by 6 bases; unmatched bases: 9. The CDR3 consists of 15 residues. The CDR3, as DNA: TGTGCCAGCAGATTCCTGAGCGGGGGGCTCAATGAGCAGTTCTTC. It codes for CASRFLSGGLNEQFF.

This chain connects TRBV28 to TRBJ1-3; D perhaps matches TRBD1 (5 bases). The CDR3 length is 16 residues. The V gene lost 1 base and the J gene lost 1 base, with 11 bases spanning the gap. Germline V gives CDR1 MDHEN, CDR2 SYDVKM. The CDR3 region is CASSLSPGRSGNTIYF. The CDR3 DNA reads as TGTGCCAGCAGTTTATCCCCGGGACGGTCTGGAAACACCATATATTTT.

This clonotype came up many times. The genes are TRBV7-9 and TRBJ2-1, with D possibly called TRBD1 or TRBD2 (6 bases each). The V gene's germline CDR1 is SEHNR and CDR2 FQNEAQ (reference sequence). V lost 6 bases, J lost 6 bases, and 21 bases lay in between. The CDR3 covers 16 residues. This CDR3 reads CASSHTGASQINEQFF. CDR3 bases: TGTGCCAGCAGTCACACGGGGGCGAGTCAGATCAATGAGCAGTTCTTC.

This clonotype has a count of ten or more. The chain recombines TRBV28 with TRBJ2-7, with D perhaps TRBD1 (6 bases). The CDR3 runs 12 residues. Trimming removed 1 base at V and 7 bases at J, with 8 bases between. CDR1 MDHEN and CDR2 SYDVKM come from the germline V gene. In DNA, the CDR3 is TGTGCCAGCAGTTTATTAAGGGGGGAGCAGTACTTC. It codes for CASSLLRGEQYF. Complete variable domain (other parts from reference TRBV28 and TRBJ2-7): DVKVTQSSRYLVKRTGEKVFLECVQDMDHENMFWYRQDPGLGLRLIYFSYDVKMKEKGDIPEGYSVSREKKERFSLILESASTNQTSMYLCASSLLRGEQYFGPGTRLTVT.

In its sample, this clonotype was seen many times. The chain uses TRBV4-3 and TRBJ2-3, with 10 bases fitting TRBD1. CDR1 is LGHNA, CDR2 YSLEER, per germline. V shed 0 bases and J 0 bases; nucleotides not matched to a gene: 3. This CDR3 has 17 residues. The CDR3 bases are TGCGCCAGCAGCCAAGACCCGGGACAGGGGAGCACAGATACGCAGTATTTT. Protein sequence: CASSQDPGQGSTDTQYF.

This clonotype was observed many times. This chain links TRBV7-2 with TRBJ2-7, with 10 bases aligning to TRBD1. CDR3 length equals 14 residues. The germline CDR1 and CDR2 sequences are SGHTA and FQGNSA. Germline trimming cut 5 bases from V and 4 bases from J; bases unmatched to any gene: 5. The CDR3 here is CASSVRDRGYEQYF. The CDR3 DNA reads as TGTGCCAGCAGCGTCCGGGACAGGGGTTACGAGCAGTACTTC.

This clonotype was detected only a few times. The rearrangement uses TRBV4-3 and TRBJ2-7, with TRBD2 matching over 15 bases. This CDR3 has 16 amino acids. J lost 7 bases, V lost 1 base, and 5 bases had no gene match. Germline V lookup: CDR1 LGHNA, CDR2 YSLEER. The CDR3 here is CASSQGTSGGAWEQYF. CDR3 sequence (DNA): TGCGCCAGCAGCCAAGGGACTAGCGGGGGGGCCTGGGAGCAGTACTTC.

The CDR3 DNA sequence: TGTGCCAGCAGCCCAAGAGGCAGGGGGGACCAGTACTTC. Translated, it gives CASSPRGRGDQYF. This sequence joins TRBV14 and TRBJ2-4; a weak D match, TRBD1 (7 bases). The CDR3 contains 13 residues. The V gene lost 4 bases and the J gene lost 13 bases, with 17 bases spanning the gap. The germline CDR1 and CDR2 sequences are SGHDN and FVKESK.

This clonotype has a count of ten or more. The genes are TRBV6-5 and TRBJ1-5; D gene ambiguous. The length of the CDR3 is 13 residues. Germline CDR1 is MNHEY and CDR2 is SVGAGI. Trimming took off 4 bases at V and 6 bases at J, with 10 bases between the two ends. The CDR3 DNA reads as TGTGCCAGCAGTTCTTCTCGCGGTCAGCCCCAGCATTTT. It yields the protein CASSSSRGQPQHF.

This clonotype came up many times. V is TRBV4-1 and J is TRBJ2-1; tentative D call: TRBD1 (5 bases). Germline V gives CDR1 MGHRA, CDR2 YSYEKL. The CDR3 loop spans 17 amino acids. V was clipped by 3 bases and J by 1 base, with 16 bases between them. The CDR3 sequence is CASSQADMGFSYNEQFF. CDR3 bases: TGCGCCAGCAGCCAGGCGGACATGGGTTTTTCCTACAATGAGCAGTTCTTC.